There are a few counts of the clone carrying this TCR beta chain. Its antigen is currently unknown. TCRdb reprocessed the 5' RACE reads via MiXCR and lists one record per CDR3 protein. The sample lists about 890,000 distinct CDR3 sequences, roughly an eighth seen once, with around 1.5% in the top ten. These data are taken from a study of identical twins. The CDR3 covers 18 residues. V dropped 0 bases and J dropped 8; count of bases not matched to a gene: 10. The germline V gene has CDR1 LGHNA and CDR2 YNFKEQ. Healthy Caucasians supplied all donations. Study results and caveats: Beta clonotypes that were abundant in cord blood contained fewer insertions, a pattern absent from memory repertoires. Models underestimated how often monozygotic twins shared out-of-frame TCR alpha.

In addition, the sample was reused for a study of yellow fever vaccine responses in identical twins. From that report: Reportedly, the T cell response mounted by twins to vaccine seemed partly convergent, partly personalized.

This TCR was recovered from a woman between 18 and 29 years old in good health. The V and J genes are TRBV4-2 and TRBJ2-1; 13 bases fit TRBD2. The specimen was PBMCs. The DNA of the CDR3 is TGTGCCAGCAGCCAAGATACTAGCGGGAGGGCGATCATCGATGAGCAGTTCTTC. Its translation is CASSQDTSGRAIIDEQFF.